Described below is a single T cell receptor beta chain sequence and its context. As yet, its antigen is unknown. Sequencing ends 3 residues short of the CDR3 end; the germline J gene provides the rest. Profiling relied on immunoSEQ multiplex PCR, and the TCRdb table lists in-frame clones only, not all of them. The listing contains some 30,000 clones. The data were obtained in a study of T cells in women clearing cervical HPV infection. In the study overall: Controls' single incident HPV16 infection cleared within 12 months without precancer. Findings and limits, study-wide: CIN3+ cases had significantly higher TCR repertoire richness than controls, but evenness did not differ. Effector/memory and HPV-specific T cells were not isolated, and association timing is unknown.

Each participant carried one incident cervical HPV16 infection only. The V gene's germline CDR1 is PRHDT and CDR2 FYEKMQ (reference sequence). J gave up 9 bases and V 4 bases, and 2 bases lay outside the gene matches. This CDR3 is built from 14 residues. The V call is TRBV13, the J call TRBJ1-6, with TRBD1 matching over 11 bases. The source of this sequence is a woman aged 18-70 years with a cervical HPV16 infection that either progressed to CIN3+ or cleared (not recorded which). The sample was blood buffy coat. CDR3 DNA (partial): TGTGCCAGCAGCTCCGGGACAGGGGGTTCACCC. Protein: CASSSGTGGSP. The CDR3 reads in full as CASSSGTGGSPLHF.